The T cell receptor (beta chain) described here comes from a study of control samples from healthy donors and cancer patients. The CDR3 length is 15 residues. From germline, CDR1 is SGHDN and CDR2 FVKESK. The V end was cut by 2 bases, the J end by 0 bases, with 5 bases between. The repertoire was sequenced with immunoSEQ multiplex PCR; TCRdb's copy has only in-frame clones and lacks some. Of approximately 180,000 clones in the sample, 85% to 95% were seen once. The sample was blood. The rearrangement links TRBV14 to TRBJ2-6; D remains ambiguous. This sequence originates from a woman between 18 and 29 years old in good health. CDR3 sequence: CASSQRPSGANVLTF. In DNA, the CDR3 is TGTGCCAGCAGCCAACGACCCTCTGGGGCCAACGTCCTGACTTTC.